This T cell receptor (beta chain) is drawn from a study of siplizumab effects on memory and regulatory T cells. General study points: It was never confirmed that proliferating Tregs from siplizumab cultures were suppressive. Naive versus memory phenotype went unassigned for roughly 75-96% of proliferating CD4+ or CD8+ clones. Unstimulated subsets contained matches for only a minor fraction of alloreactive clones.

Trimming at V came to 1 base and at J to 3 bases, leaving 11 bases not matched to a gene. The CDR3 is made up of 17 amino acids. Germline CDR1 MDHEN, CDR2 SYDVKM. Assays were performed on about 100,000 TCR templates per sample. Only in-frame clones appear in the TCRdb table, and some are missing; sequencing was by immunoSEQ multiplex PCR. The sample lists around 100,000 clones, 80% to 95% occurring once. On this clone: Its specificity is not known.

The material sequenced was CD4+ T cells sorted from blood. The V and J genes are TRBV28 and TRBJ1-2; 7 bases fit TRBD1. The clonotype comes from a human donor in good health. CDR3 protein: CASSLLVIDRDHYGYTF. The CDR3 coding sequence is TGTGCCAGCAGTTTATTAGTCATCGACAGGGATCACTATGGCTACACCTTC.